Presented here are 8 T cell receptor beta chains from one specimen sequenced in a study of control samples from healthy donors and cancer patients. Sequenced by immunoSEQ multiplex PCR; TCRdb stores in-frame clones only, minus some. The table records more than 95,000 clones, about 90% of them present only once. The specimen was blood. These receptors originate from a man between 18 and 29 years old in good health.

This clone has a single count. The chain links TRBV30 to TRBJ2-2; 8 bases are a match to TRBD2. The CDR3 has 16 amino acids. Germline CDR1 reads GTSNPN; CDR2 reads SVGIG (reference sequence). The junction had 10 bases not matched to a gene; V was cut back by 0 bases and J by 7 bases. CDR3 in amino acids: CAWSVSRTSIIGELFF. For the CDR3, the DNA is TGTGCCTGGAGTGTAAGTCGGACTAGCATCATCGGGGAGCTGTTTTTT.

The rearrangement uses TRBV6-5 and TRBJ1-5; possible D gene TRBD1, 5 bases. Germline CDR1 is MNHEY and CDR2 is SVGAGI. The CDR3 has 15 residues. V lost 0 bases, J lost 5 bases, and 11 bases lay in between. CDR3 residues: CASSYSGVRDQPQHF. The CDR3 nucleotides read TGTGCCAGCAGTTACTCGGGGGTACGGGATCAGCCCCAGCATTTT.

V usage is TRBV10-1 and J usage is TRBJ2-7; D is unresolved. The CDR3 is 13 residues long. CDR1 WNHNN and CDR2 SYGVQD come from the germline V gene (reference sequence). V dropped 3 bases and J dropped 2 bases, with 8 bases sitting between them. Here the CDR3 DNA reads TGCGCCAGCAGTGAAAGTATTACCTACGAGCAGTACTTC. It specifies CASSESITYEQYF.

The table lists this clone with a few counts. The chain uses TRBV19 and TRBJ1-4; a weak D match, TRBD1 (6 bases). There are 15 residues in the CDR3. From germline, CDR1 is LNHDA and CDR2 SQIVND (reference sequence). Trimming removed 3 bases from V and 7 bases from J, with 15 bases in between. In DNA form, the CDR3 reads TGTGCCAGTAGTATGGGGGGGGCCTACGGTGAAAAACTGTTTTTT. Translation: CASSMGGAYGEKLFF.

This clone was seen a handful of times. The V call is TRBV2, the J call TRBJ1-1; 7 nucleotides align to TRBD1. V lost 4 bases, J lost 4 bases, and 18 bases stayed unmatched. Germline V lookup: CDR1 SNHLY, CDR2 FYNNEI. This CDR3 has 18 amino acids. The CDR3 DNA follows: TGTGCCAGCAGTGCTCTGGACAGGAGGATATTAGTGGGCACTGAAGCTTTCTTT. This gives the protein CASSALDRRILVGTEAFF.

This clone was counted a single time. The CDR3 DNA follows: TGTGCCAGCAGTTGGGAGGACAGGGCTGGAAACACCATATATTTT. It is translated as CASSWEDRAGNTIYF. The rearrangement links TRBV6-5 to TRBJ1-3; the match to TRBD1 covers 8 bases. Germline V gene lookup returns CDR1 MNHEY and CDR2 SVGAGI. CDR3 length: 15 amino acids. J gave up 2 bases and V 4 bases, and 4 bases lay outside the gene matches.

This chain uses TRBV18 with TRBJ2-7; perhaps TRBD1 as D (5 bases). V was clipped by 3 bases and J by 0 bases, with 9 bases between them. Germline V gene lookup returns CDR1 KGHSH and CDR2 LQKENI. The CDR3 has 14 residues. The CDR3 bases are TGTGCCAGCTCACCGGGCCAGGGCTCCTACGAGCAGTACTTC. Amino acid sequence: CASSPGQGSYEQYF.

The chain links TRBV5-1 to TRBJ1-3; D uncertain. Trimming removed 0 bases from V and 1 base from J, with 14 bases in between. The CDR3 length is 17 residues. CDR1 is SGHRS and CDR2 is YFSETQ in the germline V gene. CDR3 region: CASSLAGGTVSGNTIYF. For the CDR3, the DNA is TGCGCCAGCAGCTTGGCCGGCGGTACCGTTTCTGGAAACACCATATATTTT.